Listed below are T cell receptor beta chains from one sample, sequenced in a study of T cells in localized non-small cell lung cancer. Sequenced by immunoSEQ multiplex PCR; TCRdb stores in-frame clones only, minus some. The data hold about 60,000 clones, with 90% observed a single time. This specimen consisted of peripheral blood, obtained before any cancer treatment. These receptors were obtained from a woman aged 35 to 70 with stage I lung adenocarcinoma. The CDR3 runs from the conserved cysteine through the conserved F or W. A D gene is named only where the DNA matches it firmly. Expanded clones are given a class, and other clones once, few, many or no size at all.

CDR3 length: 13; V gene: TRBV19; J gene: TRBJ2-3; clone size: .; D gene: .; CDR3 protein: CASSPSSTDTQYF; CDR3 DNA: TGTGCCAGTAGTCCGTCCTCCACAGATACGCAGTATTTT
CDR3 length: 15; V gene: TRBV6-6; J gene: TRBJ1-4; clone size: .; D gene: .; CDR3 protein: CATQPGQGANEKLFF; CDR3 DNA: TGTGCCACCCAACCAGGGCAGGGTGCTAATGAAAAACTGTTTTTT
CDR3 length: 14; V gene: TRBV2; J gene: TRBJ1-1; clone size: .; D gene: TRBD1; CDR3 protein: CASSGQGGVAEAFF; CDR3 DNA: TGTGCCAGCAGTGGACAGGGGGGTGTCGCTGAAGCTTTCTTT
CDR3 length: 14; V gene: TRBV10-1; J gene: TRBJ2-1; clone size: .; D gene: TRBD2; CDR3 protein: CASSATSAYNEQFF; CDR3 DNA: TGCGCCAGCAGCGCAACTAGCGCATACAATGAGCAGTTCTTC
CDR3 length: 15; V gene: TRBV4-1; J gene: TRBJ2-1; clone size: .; D gene: .; CDR3 protein: CASSHEQSSYNEQFF; CDR3 DNA: TGCGCCAGCAGCCACGAACAGAGCTCCTACAATGAGCAGTTCTTC
CDR3 length: 16; V gene: TRBV15; J gene: TRBJ2-3; clone size: .; D gene: TRBD2; CDR3 protein: CAISLAAGEVTDTQYF; CDR3 DNA: TGTGCCATTTCACTCGCAGCGGGAGAGGTGACAGATACGCAGTATTTT
CDR3 length: 15; V gene: TRBV7-6; J gene: TRBJ2-7; clone size: .; D gene: .; CDR3 protein: CASSLEQGTYAEQYF; CDR3 DNA: TGTGCCAGCAGCTTGGAACAGGGCACTTACGCCGAGCAGTACTTC
CDR3 length: 15; V gene: TRBV19; J gene: TRBJ1-2; clone size: .; D gene: TRBD1; CDR3 protein: CASKSTGGGNYGYTF; CDR3 DNA: TGTGCCAGTAAGTCTACAGGGGGCGGCAACTATGGCTACACCTTC
CDR3 length: 14; V gene: TRBV19; J gene: TRBJ2-3; clone size: once; D gene: TRBD2; CDR3 protein: CASRLAGESDTQYF; CDR3 DNA: TGTGCCAGTCGGCTAGCGGGAGAGTCAGATACGCAGTATTTT
CDR3 length: 14; V gene: TRBV11-2; J gene: TRBJ2-1; clone size: .; D gene: .; CDR3 protein: CASSLGVAYNEQFF; CDR3 DNA: TGTGCCAGCAGCTTAGGCGTTGCCTACAATGAGCAGTTCTTC
CDR3 length: 13; V gene: TRBV11-2; J gene: TRBJ1-1; clone size: .; D gene: .; CDR3 protein: CASSFQPNTEAFF; CDR3 DNA: TGTGCCAGCAGCTTCCAACCGAACACTGAAGCTTTCTTT
CDR3 length: 15; V gene: TRBV7-2; J gene: TRBJ1-2; clone size: .; D gene: TRBD1; CDR3 protein: CASSLGNRGDHGYTF; CDR3 DNA: TGTGCCAGCAGCTTAGGAAACAGGGGGGATCATGGCTACACCTTC
CDR3 length: 15; V gene: TRBV9; J gene: TRBJ2-5; clone size: .; D gene: TRBD2; CDR3 protein: CASSPRGDGDETQYF; CDR3 DNA: TGTGCCAGCAGCCCCCGGGGGGACGGGGACGAGACCCAGTACTTC
CDR3 length: 14; V gene: TRBV30; J gene: TRBJ2-7; clone size: .; D gene: .; CDR3 protein: CAWSVVSKRGEQYF; CDR3 DNA: TGTGCCTGGAGTGTAGTATCGAAGCGAGGGGAGCAGTACTTC
CDR3 length: 15; V gene: TRBV5-1; J gene: TRBJ2-3; clone size: .; D gene: TRBD2; CDR3 protein: CASSPTSAGADTQYF; CDR3 DNA: TGCGCCAGCAGCCCCACTTCTGCGGGGGCAGATACGCAGTATTTT
CDR3 length: 18; V gene: TRBV28; J gene: TRBJ2-1; clone size: .; D gene: TRBD2; CDR3 protein: CASSSFYGTSGRVHEQFF; CDR3 DNA: TGTGCCAGCAGTTCCTTTTACGGGACTAGCGGGAGGGTCCATGAGCAGTTCTTC
CDR3 length: 13; V gene: TRBV9; J gene: TRBJ2-3; clone size: .; D gene: .; CDR3 protein: CASSVDPPDTQYF; CDR3 DNA: TGTGCCAGCAGCGTAGACCCCCCAGATACGCAGTATTTT
CDR3 length: 14; V gene: TRBV6-5; J gene: TRBJ1-2; clone size: .; D gene: .; CDR3 protein: CASSSNAGVKGYTF; CDR3 DNA: TGTGCCAGCAGCTCTAACGCGGGGGTGAAAGGCTACACCTTC
CDR3 length: 13; V gene: TRBV6-5; J gene: TRBJ2-1; clone size: .; D gene: .; CDR3 protein: CASSYSGDNEQFF; CDR3 DNA: TGTGCCAGCAGTTACTCGGGCGACAATGAGCAGTTCTTC
CDR3 length: 14; V gene: TRBV5-1; J gene: TRBJ1-1; clone size: .; D gene: TRBD1; CDR3 protein: CASTFGQGETEAFF; CDR3 DNA: TGCGCCAGCACCTTCGGACAGGGCGAAACTGAAGCTTTCTTT
CDR3 length: 18; V gene: TRBV30; J gene: TRBJ2-7; clone size: .; D gene: .; CDR3 protein: CAWSVQTERQLLSYEQYF; CDR3 DNA: TGTGCCTGGAGTGTACAAACCGAGAGACAGCTCCTCTCCTACGAGCAGTACTTC
CDR3 length: 14; V gene: TRBV29-1; J gene: TRBJ1-4; clone size: once; D gene: .; CDR3 protein: CSVRTWQTNEKLFF; CDR3 DNA: TGCAGCGTCCGGACCTGGCAAACCAATGAAAAACTGTTTTTT
CDR3 length: 17; V gene: TRBV5-8; J gene: TRBJ1-5; clone size: .; D gene: .; CDR3 protein: CASSLVWGAGGNQPQHF; CDR3 DNA: TGTGCCAGCAGCTTGGTATGGGGGGCAGGGGGCAATCAGCCCCAGCATTTT
CDR3 length: 17; V gene: TRBV4-3; J gene: TRBJ2-1; clone size: once; D gene: TRBD2; CDR3 protein: CASSQGKLAGSYNEQFF; CDR3 DNA: TGCGCCAGCAGCCAAGGTAAACTAGCGGGCTCTTACAATGAGCAGTTCTTC
CDR3 length: 15; V gene: TRBV19; J gene: TRBJ1-5; clone size: .; D gene: .; CDR3 protein: CASSPESWSNQPQHF; CDR3 DNA: TGTGCCAGTAGTCCTGAGAGTTGGAGCAATCAGCCCCAGCATTTT
CDR3 length: 15; V gene: TRBV5-1; J gene: TRBJ2-7; clone size: .; D gene: .; CDR3 protein: CASSLEVRSPYEQYF; CDR3 DNA: TGCGCCAGCAGCTTGGAGGTCAGGAGCCCCTACGAGCAGTACTTC
CDR3 length: 14; V gene: TRBV7-3; J gene: TRBJ2-7; clone size: .; D gene: .; CDR3 protein: CASSLGRFPYEQYF; CDR3 DNA: TGTGCCAGCAGCTTAGGGCGGTTCCCCTACGAGCAGTACTTC
CDR3 length: 12; V gene: TRBV12-5; J gene: TRBJ2-7; clone size: .; D gene: .; CDR3 protein: CASGFPPFEQYF; CDR3 DNA: TGTGCTAGTGGTTTCCCCCCCTTCGAGCAGTACTTC
CDR3 length: 14; V gene: TRBV28; J gene: TRBJ1-1; clone size: .; D gene: TRBD1; CDR3 protein: CASSYIQGAVGAFF; CDR3 DNA: TGTGCCAGCAGTTATATACAGGGGGCAGTGGGAGCTTTCTTT
CDR3 length: 14; V gene: TRBV27; J gene: TRBJ2-7; clone size: .; D gene: .; CDR3 protein: CASSFSRFTYEQYF; CDR3 DNA: TGTGCCAGCAGTTTCTCGCGGTTTACCTACGAGCAGTACTTC
CDR3 length: 16; V gene: TRBV6-1; J gene: TRBJ2-1; clone size: .; D gene: TRBD2; CDR3 protein: CASSALSRGGSNEQFF; CDR3 DNA: TGTGCCAGCAGTGCCCTGAGCCGGGGGGGGTCAAATGAGCAGTTCTTC
CDR3 length: 12; V gene: TRBV7-9; J gene: TRBJ1-1; clone size: .; D gene: .; CDR3 protein: CASSRTYQEAFF; CDR3 DNA: TGTGCCAGCAGCCGGACGTACCAGGAGGCTTTCTTT
CDR3 length: 17; V gene: TRBV7-3; J gene: TRBJ2-1; clone size: once; D gene: .; CDR3 protein: CASSLSRGGSGSDEQFF; CDR3 DNA: TGTGCCAGCAGCTTAAGCAGGGGGGGATCAGGCAGCGATGAGCAGTTCTTC
CDR3 length: 15; V gene: TRBV7-9; J gene: TRBJ2-2; clone size: .; D gene: TRBD1; CDR3 protein: CAGSPGQAIVGELFF; CDR3 DNA: TGTGCCGGCTCACCGGGACAGGCAATCGTAGGGGAGCTGTTTTTT
CDR3 length: 15; V gene: TRBV29-1; J gene: TRBJ2-1; clone size: few; D gene: TRBD2; CDR3 protein: CSGKRTSGSILPQFF; CDR3 DNA: TGCAGCGGGAAACGGACTAGCGGGAGTATACTACCGCAGTTCTTC
CDR3 length: 14; V gene: TRBV5-4; J gene: TRBJ2-7; clone size: .; D gene: TRBD2; CDR3 protein: CASSSSGGAPEQYF; CDR3 DNA: TGTGCCAGCAGCTCTAGCGGGGGGGCCCCCGAGCAGTACTTC
CDR3 length: 11; V gene: TRBV6-6; J gene: TRBJ2-5; clone size: once; D gene: .; CDR3 protein: CASKSGETQYF; CDR3 DNA: TGTGCCAGCAAGAGCGGGGAGACCCAGTACTTC
CDR3 length: 14; V gene: TRBV2; J gene: TRBJ2-7; clone size: .; D gene: .; CDR3 protein: CASSEAGPRYEQYF; CDR3 DNA: TGTGCCAGCAGTGAAGCCGGACCCCGCTACGAGCAGTACTTC
CDR3 length: 13; V gene: TRBV27; J gene: TRBJ1-5; clone size: .; D gene: TRBD1; CDR3 protein: CASSLTGGQPQHF; CDR3 DNA: TGTGCCAGCAGTTTGACAGGGGGGCAGCCCCAGCATTTT
CDR3 length: 14; V gene: TRBV13; J gene: TRBJ2-5; clone size: .; D gene: TRBD1; CDR3 protein: CASSFGQGQETQYF; CDR3 DNA: TGTGCCAGCAGCTTTGGACAGGGACAAGAGACCCAGTACTTC
CDR3 length: 18; V gene: TRBV19; J gene: TRBJ2-7; clone size: .; D gene: TRBD2; CDR3 protein: CASSPRWGSGRPGQEQYF; CDR3 DNA: TGTGCCAGTAGTCCCCGATGGGGTAGCGGGAGGCCCGGTCAAGAGCAGTACTTC
CDR3 length: 14; V gene: TRBV21-1; J gene: TRBJ1-2; clone size: .; D gene: .; CDR3 protein: CASSKIIQGHGYTF; CDR3 DNA: TGTGCCAGCAGCAAAATAATACAGGGCCATGGCTACACCTTC
CDR3 length: 11; V gene: TRBV30; J gene: TRBJ1-3; clone size: once; D gene: .; CDR3 protein: CAWSGIDTIYF; CDR3 DNA: TGTGCCTGGAGTGGTATAGACACCATATATTTT
CDR3 length: 16; V gene: TRBV7-9; J gene: TRBJ2-7; clone size: .; D gene: .; CDR3 protein: CASSPSVSRASYEQYF; CDR3 DNA: TGTGCCAGCAGCCCCTCAGTATCCAGGGCCTCCTACGAGCAGTACTTC
CDR3 length: 16; V gene: TRBV7-2; J gene: TRBJ2-3; clone size: .; D gene: TRBD2; CDR3 protein: CASSRIAGAPTDTQYF; CDR3 DNA: TGTGCCAGCAGCCGCATAGCGGGGGCCCCCACAGATACGCAGTATTTT
CDR3 length: 15; V gene: TRBV5-4; J gene: TRBJ1-1; clone size: .; D gene: .; CDR3 protein: CASSLGQGMNTEAFF; CDR3 DNA: TGTGCCAGCAGCTTGGGTCAGGGGATGAACACTGAAGCTTTCTTT
CDR3 length: 14; V gene: TRBV28; J gene: TRBJ2-1; clone size: few; D gene: .; CDR3 protein: CASIPRGSYNEQFF; CDR3 DNA: TGTGCCAGCATCCCCCGGGGCTCCTACAATGAGCAGTTCTTC
CDR3 length: 14; V gene: TRBV30; J gene: TRBJ1-4; clone size: .; D gene: .; CDR3 protein: CAWNYQATNEKLFF; CDR3 DNA: TGTGCCTGGAACTACCAAGCAACTAATGAAAAACTGTTTTTT
CDR3 length: 14; V gene: TRBV2; J gene: TRBJ2-1; clone size: .; D gene: .; CDR3 protein: CATTGPTSLNEQFF; CDR3 DNA: TGTGCCACCACAGGGCCAACTTCCCTCAATGAGCAGTTCTTC
CDR3 length: 16; V gene: TRBV9; J gene: TRBJ2-5; clone size: .; D gene: TRBD2; CDR3 protein: CASSVGQREGQETQYF; CDR3 DNA: TGTGCCAGCAGCGTAGGTCAGCGGGAGGGCCAAGAGACCCAGTACTTC
CDR3 length: 15; V gene: TRBV25-1; J gene: TRBJ1-4; clone size: .; D gene: .; CDR3 protein: CASSGPRGSNEKLFF; CDR3 DNA: TGTGCCAGCAGTGGCCCCAGGGGCTCTAATGAAAAACTGTTTTTT
CDR3 length: 13; V gene: TRBV27; J gene: TRBJ2-2; clone size: .; D gene: .; CDR3 protein: CASSRVNTGELFF; CDR3 DNA: TGTGCCAGCAGTCGTGTGAACACCGGGGAGCTGTTTTTT
CDR3 length: 14; V gene: TRBV28; J gene: TRBJ2-7; clone size: .; D gene: .; CDR3 protein: CASNHRDGAYEQYF; CDR3 DNA: TGTGCCAGCAACCACCGGGACGGAGCCTACGAGCAGTACTTC
CDR3 length: 17; V gene: TRBV9; J gene: TRBJ2-3; clone size: .; D gene: TRBD2; CDR3 protein: CASSASIGTRYTDTQYF; CDR3 DNA: TGTGCCAGCAGCGCCTCAATCGGGACTAGGTACACAGATACGCAGTATTTT
CDR3 length: 17; V gene: TRBV5-1; J gene: TRBJ2-2; clone size: .; D gene: .; CDR3 protein: CASSLDQLRGNTGELFF; CDR3 DNA: TGCGCCAGCAGCTTGGATCAGCTACGGGGGAACACCGGGGAGCTGTTTTTT